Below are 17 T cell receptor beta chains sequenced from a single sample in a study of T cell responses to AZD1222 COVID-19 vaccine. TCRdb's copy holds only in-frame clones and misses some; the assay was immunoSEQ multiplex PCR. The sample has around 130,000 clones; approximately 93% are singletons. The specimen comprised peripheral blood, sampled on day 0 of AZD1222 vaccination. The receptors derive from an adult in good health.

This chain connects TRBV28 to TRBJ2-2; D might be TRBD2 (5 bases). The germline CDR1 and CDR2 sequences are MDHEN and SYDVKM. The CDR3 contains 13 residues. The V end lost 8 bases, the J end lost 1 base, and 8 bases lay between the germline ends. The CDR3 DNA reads TGTGCCAGCCAGAGCGGGAACACCGGGGAGCTGTTTTTT. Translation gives CASQSGNTGELFF.

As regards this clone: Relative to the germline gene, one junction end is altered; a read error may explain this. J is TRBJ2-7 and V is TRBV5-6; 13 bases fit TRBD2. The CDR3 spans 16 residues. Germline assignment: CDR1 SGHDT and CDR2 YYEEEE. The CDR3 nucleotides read TGTGCCAGCAGGAAGACCGGACTAGCGGGAGTCTACGAGCAGTGCTTC. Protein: CASRKTGLAGVYEQCF.

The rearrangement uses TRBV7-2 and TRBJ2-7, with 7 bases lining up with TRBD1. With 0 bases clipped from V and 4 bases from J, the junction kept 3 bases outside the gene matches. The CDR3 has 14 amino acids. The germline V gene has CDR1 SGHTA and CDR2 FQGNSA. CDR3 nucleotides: TGTGCCAGCAGCTTAGCAGGGGGCGATTACGAGCAGTACTTC. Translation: CASSLAGGDYEQYF.

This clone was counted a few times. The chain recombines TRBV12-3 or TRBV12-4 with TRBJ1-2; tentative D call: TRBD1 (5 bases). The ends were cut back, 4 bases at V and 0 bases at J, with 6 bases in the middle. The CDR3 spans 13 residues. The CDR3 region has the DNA TGTGCCAGCAGTTGGGGACCTAACTATGGCTACACCTTC. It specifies CASSWGPNYGYTF.

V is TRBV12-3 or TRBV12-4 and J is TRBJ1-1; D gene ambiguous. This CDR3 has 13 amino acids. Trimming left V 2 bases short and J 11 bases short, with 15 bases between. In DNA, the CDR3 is TGTGCCAGCAGTTTACCCGGCTGGGGAGGTGCTTTCTTT. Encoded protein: CASSLPGWGGAFF.

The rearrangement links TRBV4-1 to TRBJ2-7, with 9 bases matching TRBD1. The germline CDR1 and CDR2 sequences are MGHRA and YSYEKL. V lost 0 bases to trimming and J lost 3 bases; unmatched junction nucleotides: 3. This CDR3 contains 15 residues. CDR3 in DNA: TGCGCCAGCAGCCAAGATCCGACAGGGGGCTACGAGCAGTACTTC. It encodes CASSQDPTGGYEQYF.

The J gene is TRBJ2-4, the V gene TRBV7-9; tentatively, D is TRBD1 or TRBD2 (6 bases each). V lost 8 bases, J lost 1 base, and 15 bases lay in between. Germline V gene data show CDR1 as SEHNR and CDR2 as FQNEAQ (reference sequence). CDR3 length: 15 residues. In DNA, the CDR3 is TGTGCCAGCGGCCTGGGGGGCAAGGCCAAAAACATTCAGTACTTC. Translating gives CASGLGGKAKNIQYF.

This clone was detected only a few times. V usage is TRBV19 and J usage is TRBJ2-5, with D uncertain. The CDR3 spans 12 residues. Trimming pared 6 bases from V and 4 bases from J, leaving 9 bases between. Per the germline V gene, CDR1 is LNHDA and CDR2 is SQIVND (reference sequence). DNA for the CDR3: TGTGCCAGTAGCTACGACGGAGAGACCCAGTACTTC. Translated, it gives CASSYDGETQYF.

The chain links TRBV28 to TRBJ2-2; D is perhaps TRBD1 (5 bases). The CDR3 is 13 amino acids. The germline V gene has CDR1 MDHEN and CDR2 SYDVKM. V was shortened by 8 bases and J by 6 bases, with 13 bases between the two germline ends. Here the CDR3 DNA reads TGTGCCAGCCTCATGCAGGGCCCCGGGGAGCTGTTTTTT. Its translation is CASLMQGPGELFF.

CDR3: CASSYSSMGGPQPQHF. In nucleotides, the CDR3 is TGTGCCAGCAGTTACTCGAGTATGGGGGGACCTCAGCCCCAGCATTTT. The chain has TRBV6-2 or TRBV6-3 and TRBJ1-5, with TRBD1 as a possible D gene (5 bases). V was pared by 0 bases and J by 6 bases, with 15 bases between. The germline V gene encodes CDR1 MNHEY and CDR2 SVGEGT. The CDR3 contains 16 residues.

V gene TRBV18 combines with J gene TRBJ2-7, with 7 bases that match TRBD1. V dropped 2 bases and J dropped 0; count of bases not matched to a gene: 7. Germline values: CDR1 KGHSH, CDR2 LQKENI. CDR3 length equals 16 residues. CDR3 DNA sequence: TGTGCCAGCTCACCAGGGAAGGGACAGTTCTCCTACGAGCAGTACTTC. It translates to CASSPGKGQFSYEQYF. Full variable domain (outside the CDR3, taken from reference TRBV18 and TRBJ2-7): NAGVMQNPRHLVRRRGQEARLRCSPMKGHSHVYWYRQLPEEGLKFMVYLQKENIIDESGMPKERFSAEFPKEGPSILRIQQVVRGDSAAYFCASSPGKGQFSYEQYFGPGTRLTVT.

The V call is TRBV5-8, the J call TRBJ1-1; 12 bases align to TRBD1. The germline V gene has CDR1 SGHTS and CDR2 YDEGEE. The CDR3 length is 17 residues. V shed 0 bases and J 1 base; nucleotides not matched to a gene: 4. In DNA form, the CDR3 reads TGTGCCAGCAGCTTGGCCGGGACAGGGGGCCGGAACACTGAAGCTTTCTTT. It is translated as CASSLAGTGGRNTEAFF.

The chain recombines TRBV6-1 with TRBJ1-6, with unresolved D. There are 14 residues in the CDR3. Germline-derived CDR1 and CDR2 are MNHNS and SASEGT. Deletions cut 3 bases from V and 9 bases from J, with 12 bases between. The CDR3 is CASSDETVSSPLHF. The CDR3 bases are TGTGCCAGCAGTGACGAGACCGTCAGTTCACCCCTCCACTTT.

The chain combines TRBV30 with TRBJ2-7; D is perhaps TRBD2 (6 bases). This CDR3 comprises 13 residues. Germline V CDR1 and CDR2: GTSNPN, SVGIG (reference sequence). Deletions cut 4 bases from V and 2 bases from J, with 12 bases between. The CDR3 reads CAWNGGAPYEQYF. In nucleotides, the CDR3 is TGTGCCTGGAACGGGGGAGCCCCCTACGAGCAGTACTTC.

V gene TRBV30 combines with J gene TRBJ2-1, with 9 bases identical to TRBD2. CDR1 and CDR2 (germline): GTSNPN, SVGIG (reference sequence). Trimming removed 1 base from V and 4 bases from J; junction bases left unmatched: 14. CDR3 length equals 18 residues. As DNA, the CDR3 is TGTGCCTGGAGTGGACGACTGACTAGCGGAGAGACTTACAATGAGCAGTTCTTC. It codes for CAWSGRLTSGETYNEQFF.

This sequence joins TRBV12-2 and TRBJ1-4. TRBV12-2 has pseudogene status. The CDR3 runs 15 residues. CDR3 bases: TGTGCAAGTCGGCATAGGGGAGTCGGGAATGAAAAACTGTTTTTT. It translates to CASRHRGVGNEKLFF.

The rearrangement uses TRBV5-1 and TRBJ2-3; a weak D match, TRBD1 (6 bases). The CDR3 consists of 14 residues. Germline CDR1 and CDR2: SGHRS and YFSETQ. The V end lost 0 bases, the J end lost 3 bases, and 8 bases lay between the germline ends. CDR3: CASSLGGLTDTQYF. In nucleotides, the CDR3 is TGCGCCAGCAGCTTGGGGGGGCTAACAGATACGCAGTATTTT. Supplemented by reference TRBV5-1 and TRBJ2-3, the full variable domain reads KAGVTQTPRYLIKTRGQQVTLSCSPISGHRSVSWYQQTPGQGLQFLFEYFSETQRNKGNFPGRFSGRQFSNSRSEMNVSTLELGDSALYLCASSLGGLTDTQYFGPGTRLTVL.